The 27 T cell receptor beta chains given below trace back to one sample, sequenced in a study of response to subunit inactivated influenza vaccine. TCRdb recomputed calls from the RT-PCR reads with MiXCR, one row per CDR3 protein. The sample contains about 570,000 distinct CDR3 sequences, approximately 10% of which appear only once. The data were also submitted as part of a second study, on T cells expressing NK-cell markers. That investigation notes: Libraries used 5'RACE template switching adding universal primer site and UMIs.

The specimen comprised PBMCs from blood, sampled on the day of vaccination. All receptors come from a man aged 45 to 65 who received an inactivated influenza vaccine.

This clonotype was seen at least ten times. This rearrangement joins TRBV7-2 to TRBJ2-1; TRBD1 agrees at 7 bases. J gave up 0 bases and V 7 bases, and 6 bases lay outside the gene matches. Germline V lookup: CDR1 SGHTA, CDR2 FQGNSA. The CDR3 consists of 15 residues. The CDR3 DNA is TGTGCCAGCACTGTTCAGGGGGACTCCTACAATGAGCAGTTCTTC. Translation: CASTVQGDSYNEQFF.

This chain links TRBV7-9 with TRBJ2-7; the match to TRBD1 covers 8 bases. Germline CDR1 is SEHNR and CDR2 is FQNEAQ (reference sequence). The CDR3 length is 15 residues. V shed 5 bases, J shed 3 bases, and the junction held 9 bases outside the gene matches. The CDR3 loop is CASSPKGQGYYEQYF. The CDR3 DNA is TGTGCCAGCAGCCCAAAAGGACAGGGCTACTACGAGCAGTACTTC.

This clonotype was picked up a small number of times. The chain employs TRBV12-3 or TRBV12-4 and TRBJ1-5; 7 bases fit TRBD1. This CDR3 region has 14 residues. The trim removed 7 bases at V and 5 bases at J, leaving 8 bases unmatched. The chain's CDR3 is CASNQAGGDQPQHF. CDR3 DNA: TGTGCCAGCAACCAGGCAGGGGGAGATCAGCCCCAGCATTTT.

This clonotype was counted many times. The chain carries TRBV2 and TRBJ2-6; TRBD2 aligns across 10 bases. V shed 7 bases, J shed 0 bases, and the junction held 18 bases outside the gene matches. Per germline, CDR1 SNHLY and CDR2 FYNNEI. The CDR3 has 21 amino acids. CDR3 sequence reads: CASISTVLAGEPSSGANVLTF. The CDR3 coding sequence is TGTGCCAGCATTTCCACAGTCCTAGCGGGAGAACCTTCCTCTGGGGCCAACGTCCTGACTTTC.

This clonotype was counted only a few times. V is TRBV6-1 and J is TRBJ2-4, with 10 bases fitting TRBD2. The CDR3 covers 16 residues. CDR1 and CDR2 (germline): MNHNS, SASEGT. V trimming: 5 bases; J trimming: 3 bases; junction bases outside the gene matches: 7. The CDR3 is CASSPGLADIKNIQYF. The CDR3 DNA follows: TGTGCCAGCAGTCCAGGACTAGCGGACATCAAAAACATTCAGTACTTC.

This clonotype has just a few counts. The V gene is TRBV9, the J gene TRBJ1-5; D may be TRBD1 (6 bases). From germline, CDR1 is SGDLS and CDR2 YYNGEE. CDR3 length equals 13 residues. The V gene lost 6 bases and the J gene lost 7 bases, with 14 bases spanning the gap. The DNA for the CDR3 is TGTGCCAGCAATGGGGGGCTTGGACAGCCCCAGCATTTT. Amino acids: CASNGGLGQPQHF.

The V gene is TRBV12-3 or TRBV12-4, the J gene TRBJ2-4; D gene ambiguous. Trimming removed 2 bases at V and 0 bases at J, with 5 bases between. The CDR3 length is 14 residues. The CDR3 loop reads CASSLRIAKNIQYF. Here the CDR3 DNA reads TGTGCCAGCAGTTTAAGAATAGCCAAAAACATTCAGTACTTC.

J is TRBJ2-5 and V is TRBV7-3; the D gene is possibly TRBD2 (5 bases). V was cut by 3 bases and J by 4 bases, with 15 bases left in between. The CDR3 sequence is 15 residues long. The germline gives CDR1 SGHTA, CDR2 FQGTGA. Written as DNA, the CDR3 is TGTGCCAGCAGCTTTGGACCCCCAAGCGGAGAGACCCAGTACTTC. Amino acid sequence: CASSFGPPSGETQYF.

In its sample, this clonotype was seen a few times. The gene calls are TRBV5-1 and TRBJ1-1, with a weak D call TRBD1 (6 bases). Germline V CDR1 and CDR2: SGHRS, YFSETQ. This CDR3 spans 15 amino acids. With 1 base removed from V and 1 base from J, the gap between germline ends came to 11 bases. The CDR3 sequence is CASSLRGGSNTEAFF. In DNA form, the CDR3 reads TGCGCCAGCAGCTTGAGGGGGGGCTCGAACACTGAAGCTTTCTTT. Supplemented by reference TRBV5-1 and TRBJ1-1, the full variable domain reads KAGVTQTPRYLIKTRGQQVTLSCSPISGHRSVSWYQQTPGQGLQFLFEYFSETQRNKGNFPGRFSGRQFSNSRSEMNVSTLELGDSALYLCASSLRGGSNTEAFFGQGTRLTVV.

This clonotype was detected only a few times. This chain links TRBV24-1 with TRBJ2-5; D is perhaps TRBD1 or TRBD2 (5 bases each). Germline loops: CDR1 KGHDR, CDR2 SFDVKD. The CDR3 is 15 residues long. Between the trimmed V and J ends, which lost 4 bases and 5 bases, there was a span of 16 bases. The CDR3 sequence is CATSESGGAWETQYF. In nucleotides, the CDR3 is TGTGCCACCAGTGAATCTGGGGGAGCTTGGGAGACCCAGTACTTC.

The chain carries TRBV9 and TRBJ1-2, with D perhaps TRBD1 (5 bases). The CDR3 runs 15 residues. V gave up 0 bases and J gave up 4 bases, with 13 bases separating them. Germline assignment: CDR1 SGDLS and CDR2 YYNGEE. The CDR3 DNA reads TGTGCCAGCAGCGTAGGGCAGGGACGACCCTATGGCTACACCTTC. It is translated as CASSVGQGRPYGYTF. The full variable domain, completed using reference TRBV9 and TRBJ1-2, is DSGVTQTPKHLITATGQRVTLRCSPRSGDLSVYWYQQSLDQGLQFLIQYYNGEERAKGNILERFSAQQFPDLHSELNLSSLELGDSALYFCASSVGQGRPYGYTFGSGTRLTVV.

This clonotype was seen a few times. The J gene is TRBJ1-1, the V gene TRBV12-3 or TRBV12-4; TRBD1 agrees at 8 bases. Trimming cost V 6 bases and J 3 bases; bases outside gene matches: 6. The length of the CDR3 is 14 residues. The CDR3 DNA reads as TGTGCCAGCAGCCCTAGACAGGGGCACACTGAAGCTTTCTTT. This sequence encodes CASSPRQGHTEAFF.

This clonotype was detected only once. V and J are TRBV7-9 and TRBJ2-5; 9 positions agree with TRBD2. Germline-derived CDR1 and CDR2 are SEHNR and FQNEAQ (reference sequence). The CDR3 consists of 17 residues. The trim removed 0 bases at V and 2 bases at J, leaving 7 bases unmatched. The CDR3 sequence is CASSLADVAGEQETQYF. The CDR3 coding sequence is TGTGCCAGCAGCTTAGCCGACGTAGCGGGAGAGCAAGAGACCCAGTACTTC.

This clonotype has just a few counts. The chain combines TRBV12-3 or TRBV12-4 with TRBJ2-1; D remains unclear. The CDR3 is 15 residues long. V was shortened by 3 bases and J by 0 bases, with 9 bases between the two germline ends. CDR3 region: CASSFGQDSYNEQFF. In nucleotides, the CDR3 is TGTGCCAGCAGTTTCGGGCAGGACTCCTACAATGAGCAGTTCTTC.

V usage is TRBV4-3 and J usage is TRBJ1-6, with TRBD1 as a possible D gene (6 bases). Germline CDR1 is LGHNA and CDR2 is YSLEER. This CDR3 region has 15 residues. Trimming pared 4 bases from V and 10 bases from J, leaving 17 bases between. The CDR3 reads CASSPQNLRGSPLHF. The CDR3 DNA is TGCGCCAGCAGCCCACAAAACCTGAGGGGGTCACCCCTCCACTTT.

The J gene is TRBJ1-2, the V gene TRBV28, with unresolved D. Trimming cost V 2 bases and J 5 bases, with 9 bases left between them. The CDR3 runs to 13 residues. Germline V gives CDR1 MDHEN, CDR2 SYDVKM. The CDR3 is CASSLKGLYGYTF. The DNA for the CDR3 is TGTGCCAGCAGTTTAAAGGGATTATATGGCTACACCTTC.

J is TRBJ2-2 and V is TRBV6-1; 9 bases are shared with TRBD1. From germline, CDR1 is MNHNS and CDR2 SASEGT. V shed 5 bases and J 3 bases; nucleotides not matched to a gene: 4. This CDR3 is 15 amino acids long. DNA for the CDR3: TGTGCCAGCAGTCGGGGACAGGGACACACCGGGGAGCTGTTTTTT. Amino acid sequence: CASSRGQGHTGELFF.

This clonotype was counted a few times. This chain connects TRBV7-8 to TRBJ2-7; 8 bases are a match to TRBD1. In germline, CDR1 is SGHVS, CDR2 FQNEAQ. This CDR3 contains 16 residues. J lost 0 bases, V lost 5 bases, and 9 bases had no gene match. The CDR3 DNA reads TGTGCCAGCAGCCCTGGTCCGACAGGGGACTCCTACGAGCAGTACTTC. It translates to CASSPGPTGDSYEQYF.

The J gene is TRBJ2-3, the V gene TRBV6-5; D is uncertain. CDR3 size: 11 residues. V lost 2 bases, J lost 8 bases, and 5 bases lay in between. Germline V gives CDR1 MNHEY, CDR2 SVGAGI. The CDR3 sequence is CASSYQTTQYF. The CDR3, as DNA: TGTGCCAGCAGTTACCAGACTACGCAGTATTTT.

V usage is TRBV7-9 and J usage is TRBJ2-7, with 8 bases fitting TRBD1. J was trimmed by 7 bases and V by 5 bases; bases with no gene match: 10. Germline V gene lookup returns CDR1 SEHNR and CDR2 FQNEAQ (reference sequence). CDR3 length: 14 residues. The CDR3 DNA follows: TGTGCCAGCAGCCACGGGGACAGGCCTCGAGAGCAGTACTTC. Protein sequence: CASSHGDRPREQYF.

This clonotype occurred a few times. The chain carries TRBV6-1 and TRBJ2-1; 7 bases align to TRBD2. The CDR3 extends over 15 amino acids. Germline V lookup: CDR1 MNHNS, CDR2 SASEGT. Trimming cost V 6 bases and J 2 bases; bases outside gene matches: 7. In DNA form, the CDR3 reads TGTGCCAGCAGAGAGCTACTAGCGACCTACAATGAGCAGTTCTTC. Translating it yields CASRELLATYNEQFF.

The chain recombines TRBV5-6 with TRBJ1-2, with D tentatively TRBD1 (6 bases). The germline V gene encodes CDR1 SGHDT and CDR2 YYEEEE. V lost 5 bases to trimming and J lost 7 bases, with 12 bases between them. The CDR3 sequence is 12 residues long. CDR3 sequence (DNA): TGTGCCAGCAGTTCGGGACACTTTGGCTACACCTTC. Protein: CASSSGHFGYTF. The full variable domain, rest sourced from reference TRBV5-6 and TRBJ1-2, is DAGVTQSPTHLIKTRGQQVTLRCSPKSGHDTVSWYQQALGQGPQFIFQYYEEEERQRGNFPDRFSGHQFPNYSSELNVNALLLGDSALYLCASSSGHFGYTFGSGTRLTVV.

This clonotype was detected many times. The chain recombines TRBV5-5 with TRBJ2-7; 8 nucleotides line up with TRBD2. V gave up 2 bases and J gave up 6 bases; unmatched junction bases: 10. Per the germline V gene, CDR1 is SGHKS and CDR2 is YYEKEE (reference sequence). There are 15 residues in the CDR3. CDR3 bases: TGTGCCAGCAGCTTCGGGGTAGCGGGGTCCCTCGAGCAGTACTTC. Translating gives CASSFGVAGSLEQYF. Full variable domain (remainder filled in from reference TRBV5-5 and TRBJ2-7): DAGVTQSPTHLIKTRGQQVTLRCSPISGHKSVSWYQQVLGQGPQFIFQYYEKEERGRGNFPDRFSARQFPNYSSELNVNALLLGDSALYLCASSFGVAGSLEQYFGPGTRLTVT.

This clonotype was counted at least ten times. The chain uses TRBV7-2 and TRBJ2-7, with TRBD2 as a possible D gene (6 bases). V was pared by 3 bases and J by 3 bases, with 9 bases between. The CDR3 length is 13 residues. CDR1 is SGHTA, CDR2 FQGNSA, per germline. CDR3 bases: TGTGCCAGCAGCTTGGGGACTCGCTACGAGCAGTACTTC. This encodes CASSLGTRYEQYF.

The chain carries TRBV6-1 and TRBJ2-2, with D possibly matching TRBD2 (6 bases). Germline CDR1 and CDR2: MNHNS and SASEGT. There are 15 residues in the CDR3. V was shortened by 5 bases and J by 3 bases, with 13 bases between the two germline ends. The CDR3 sequence: CASSTGWGDTGELFF. The CDR3 nucleotides read TGTGCCAGCAGTACGGGGTGGGGGGACACCGGGGAGCTGTTTTTT.

This clonotype was picked up a small number of times. The chain has TRBV5-5 and TRBJ2-1; perhaps TRBD2 as D (6 bases). Trimming pared 4 bases from V and 8 bases from J, leaving 19 bases between. The length of the CDR3 is 15 residues. The germline V gene encodes CDR1 SGHKS and CDR2 YYEKEE (reference sequence). CDR3 in DNA: TGTGCCAGCAGCCTGGGACCAGGAGCGGGCGATGAGCAGTTCTTC. This encodes CASSLGPGAGDEQFF.

V and J are TRBV2 and TRBJ2-7, with D uncertain. Deletions cut 2 bases from V and 3 bases from J, with 8 bases between. This CDR3 has 13 residues. Germline CDR1 and CDR2: SNHLY and FYNNEI. CDR3 region: CASSETPDYEQYF. The DNA of the CDR3 is TGTGCCAGCAGTGAAACCCCTGACTACGAGCAGTACTTC.